The TCR beta chain described here comes from a study of shared clonotypes between healthy human individuals. Study as a whole: Ranging from 18 to 49 in age, donors were a couple of women and a few men. Study conclusions and caveats: In this cohort, only blood was sampled, and tissue repertoires likely differ.

The junction had 5 bases not matched to a gene; V was cut back by 3 bases and J by 2 bases. CDR1 SEHNR and CDR2 FQNEAQ come from the germline V gene (reference sequence). The CDR3 loop spans 15 amino acids. Remarks on this clone: Its antigen remains unknown.

Measured with immunoSEQ multiplex PCR; TCRdb has only the in-frame clones, and not every one. The data hold approximately 2.1 million clones, with 93% observed a single time. The sequence came from a man aged 18 to 35 in good health. Some clones in this sample may be carry-over from other donors' samples. The sample taken for sequencing was naive CD4+ T cells from PBMCs. Specified subset: CD45RA+ positively selected. The V call is TRBV7-9, the J call TRBJ2-7; TRBD1 matches at 9 bases. The CDR3, as DNA: TGTGCCAGCAGCTTCCCAGACAGGGGGGCCTACGAGCAGTACTTC. Protein product: CASSFPDRGAYEQYF.